A selection of T cell receptor beta chains follows, all from one sample in a study of CD8 T cells in Susac syndrome. TCRdb reprocessed the immunoSEQ multiplex PCR reads with MiXCR, giving one entry per CDR3 protein. The table lists hundreds of thousands of distinct CDR3 sequences, 85% of them singletons. The source material was CD8+ T cells from PBMCs. The receptors derive from a human donor with multiple sclerosis. CDR3s include the opening cysteine and the closing phenylalanine or tryptophan. D genes are given only for firm matches.

j_call d_call v_call cdr3_aa
TRBJ1-5 TRBD1 TRBV4-1 CASSHAGQGALASNQPQHF
TRBJ2-5 - TRBV20-1 CSAISLGGQETQYF
TRBJ1-1 TRBD1 TRBV20-1 CSARRVGTGETWTEAFF
TRBJ1-2 TRBD1 TRBV6-4 CASSDTPGQIYGYTF
TRBJ2-5 TRBD1 TRBV3-1 CASSQDGTGAYQETQYF
TRBJ2-7 TRBD1 TRBV27 CASSLTGGYYEQYF
TRBJ2-5 - TRBV27 CASVLARQETQYF
TRBJ2-1 - TRBV6-4 CASSVLAGSYNEQFF
TRBJ1-1 TRBD1 TRBV6-5 CASSYFAGGGTEAFF
TRBJ2-2 TRBD1 TRBV27 CASSRGTAGELFF
TRBJ1-1 TRBD1 TRBV11-2 CASSLERQGGNMNTEAFF
TRBJ2-1 TRBD2 TRBV27 CASSFGLAVINEQFF
TRBJ1-1 - TRBV20-1 CSARDIKKNEAFF
TRBJ2-7 TRBD1 TRBV12-3/TRBV12-4 CASSWDRGIYEQYF
TRBJ2-1 - TRBV20-1 CSANGLSSYNEQFF
TRBJ2-7 TRBD1 TRBV19 CASSLGGQRYYEQYF
TRBJ1-2 - TRBV7-9 CASSLADRELDGYTF
TRBJ2-2 - TRBV3-1 CASSPIRTDFTGELFF
TRBJ2-1 TRBD1 TRBV7-9 CASSSTGAKSSYNEQFF
TRBJ1-2 - TRBV4-1 CASSQGNRLTYGYTF
TRBJ1-1 - TRBV6-2/TRBV6-3 CASSSGTVLMNTEAFF
TRBJ1-1 - TRBV27 CASSLWGGIAEAFF
TRBJ2-7 - TRBV27 CASSFGQPYEQYF
TRBJ2-2 - TRBV19 CASGFGELFF
TRBJ2-7 - TRBV11-2 CASSSSGTRDNHYEQYF